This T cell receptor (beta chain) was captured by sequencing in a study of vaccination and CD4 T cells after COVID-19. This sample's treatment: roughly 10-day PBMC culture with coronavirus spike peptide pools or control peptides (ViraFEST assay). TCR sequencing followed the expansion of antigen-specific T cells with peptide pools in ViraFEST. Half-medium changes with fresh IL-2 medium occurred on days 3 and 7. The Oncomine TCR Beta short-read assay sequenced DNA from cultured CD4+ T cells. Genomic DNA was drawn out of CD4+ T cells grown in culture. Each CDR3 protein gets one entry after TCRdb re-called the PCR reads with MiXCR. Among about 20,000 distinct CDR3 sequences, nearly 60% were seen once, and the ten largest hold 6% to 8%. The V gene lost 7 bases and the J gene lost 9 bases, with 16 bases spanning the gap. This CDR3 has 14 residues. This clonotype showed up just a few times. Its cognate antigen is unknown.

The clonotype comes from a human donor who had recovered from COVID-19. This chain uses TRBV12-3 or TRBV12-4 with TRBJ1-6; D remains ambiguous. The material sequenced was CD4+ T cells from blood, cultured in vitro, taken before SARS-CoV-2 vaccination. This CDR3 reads CASNRRERFSPLHF. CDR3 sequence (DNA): TGTGCCAGCAACCGTCGAGAGAGGTTTTCACCCCTCCACTTT.